Below, one T cell receptor (beta chain) is given with its context. Its antigen is currently unknown. These data are taken from a study of T-cell memory formation after mild COVID-19. Across the study: Across donors, TCR clusters were largely donor specific.

TCRdb ran MiXCR on the 5' RACE reads and lists one entry per CDR3 protein. The sample yields a few hundred thousand distinct CDR3 sequences, 15% to 20% seen once. General study results and limits: CD8+ contracting clones occupied EMRA, while CD4+ ones occupied mainly CM and EM. The appearance of some responding clones in pre-infection memory suggested that cross-reactive memory joined.

Germline V gene lookup returns CDR1 SGHRS and CDR2 YFSETQ. V shed 6 bases and J 5 bases; nucleotides not matched to a gene: 7. This CDR3 comprises 15 residues. This clonotype originated in a man between 18 and 35 years old who had mild COVID-19 (a few samples of this study predate the infection). Cell type and time point are not known. This chain joins TRBV5-1 and TRBJ1-6; 8 positions match TRBD1. The material sequenced was PBMCs or a T cell subset sorted from them (not recorded which). CDR3 DNA sequence: TGCGCCAGCAAGCGACAGGGACAGGATAATTCACCCCTCCACTTT. It yields the protein CASKRQGQDNSPLHF.